This T cell receptor beta chain came from a study of T cell repertoires in cytomegalovirus infection. Study-level background: Use of recently identified HLA-C-restricted and well-studied HLA-B-restricted CMV epitopes was part of the study. It can be stated that public TCR beta signatures indicated CMV infection as well as a matching HLA type.

Findings of the study overall: The cumulative frequency of public TCR beta families identified carriers of CMV plus the relevant HLA. There were HLA-C-restricted CMV-specific TCR beta clonotypes dominating the ex vivo response.

In TCRdb, the reads were re-called with MiXCR into one record per CDR3 protein. The sample carries 450,000 to 650,000 distinct CDR3 sequences, about 39% recorded once. V gave up 5 bases and J gave up 2 bases; unmatched junction bases: 9. The CDR3 length is 16 residues. Germline CDR1 is MNHNS and CDR2 is SASEGT. Comment on this clonotype: Its matching antigen is unknown.

Sample: cultured PBMCs, taken from culture after CMV antigen stimulation. The clonotype comes from a human donor in good health (CMV status not recorded). Some clones in this sample may be carry-over from other donors' samples. The gene calls are TRBV6-1 and TRBJ1-5; 7 bases align to TRBD1. Here the CDR3 DNA reads TGTGCCAGCAGTCCAGATAGGGGGCTTGGCAATCAGCCCCAGCATTTT. It translates to CASSPDRGLGNQPQHF.